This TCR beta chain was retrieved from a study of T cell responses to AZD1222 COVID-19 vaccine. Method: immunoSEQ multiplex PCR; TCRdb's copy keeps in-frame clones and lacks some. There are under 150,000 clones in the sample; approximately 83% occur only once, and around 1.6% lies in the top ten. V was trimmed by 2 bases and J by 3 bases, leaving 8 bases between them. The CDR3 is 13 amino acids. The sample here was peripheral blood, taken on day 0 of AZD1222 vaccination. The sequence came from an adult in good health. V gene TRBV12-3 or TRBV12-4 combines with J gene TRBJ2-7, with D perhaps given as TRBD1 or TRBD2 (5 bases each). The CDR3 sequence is CASSLLGRYEQYF. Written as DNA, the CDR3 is TGTGCCAGCAGTTTATTGGGACGCTACGAGCAGTACTTC.